The next 18 T cell receptor beta chains were all read from a single sample in a study of CD8 T cells in Susac syndrome. With random hexamers, reverse transcription was performed on about 0.5 to 1 ug of RNA. TCRdb re-called the immunoSEQ multiplex PCR reads through MiXCR, storing one row per CDR3 protein. The sample has 150,000 to 200,000 distinct CDR3 sequences, more than 85% seen once. Sequencing was performed on CD4+ T cells from PBMCs. These receptors originate from a human donor with Susac syndrome.

V is TRBV9 and J is TRBJ2-7, with 10 bases lining up with TRBD1. This CDR3 has 15 residues. Germline assignment: CDR1 SGDLS and CDR2 YYNGEE. J was trimmed by 0 bases and V by 3 bases; bases with no gene match: 3. CDR3 loop: CASSAGTGVSYEQYF. The CDR3 nucleotides are TGTGCCAGCAGCGCGGGGACAGGGGTCTCCTACGAGCAGTACTTC.

This chain connects TRBV6-6 to TRBJ1-1; 7 positions match TRBD1. Trimming took 5 bases from V and 1 from J; bases not matched to a gene: 4. The CDR3 loop spans 14 amino acids. CDR1 is MNHNY, CDR2 SVGAGI, per germline (reference sequence). CDR3 nucleotides: TGTGCCAGCAGTGAGGGACAGCAGAACACTGAAGCTTTCTTT. It encodes CASSEGQQNTEAFF.

The V and J genes are TRBV20-1 and TRBJ2-3; 8 bases fit TRBD2. The CDR3 is made up of 12 amino acids. V lost 5 bases and J lost 3; bases outside the gene matches: 1. Germline V gene lookup returns CDR1 DFQATT and CDR2 SNEGSKA (reference sequence). The CDR3 DNA reads TGCAGTGCTGCGGGGGGTACAGATACGCAGTATTTT. Amino acids: CSAAGGTDTQYF.

The V call is TRBV10-3, the J call TRBJ2-2, with 8 nucleotides matching TRBD1. Trimming removed 6 bases from V and 0 bases from J; junction bases left unmatched: 12. From germline, CDR1 is ENHRY and CDR2 SYGVKD. This CDR3 is built from 18 residues. The CDR3: CAISAGIGQGANTGELFF. The CDR3 bases are TGTGCCATCAGCGCGGGAATCGGACAGGGTGCGAACACCGGGGAGCTGTTTTTT.

This chain uses TRBV28 with TRBJ2-3; 8 bases match TRBD2. J gave up 6 bases and V 8 bases, and 19 bases lay outside the gene matches. There are 17 residues in the CDR3. Germline V lookup: CDR1 MDHEN, CDR2 SYDVKM. The CDR3 DNA sequence: TGTGCCAGCCACTCGCCCGGCGGGGCGGGAGGTCTGGATACGCAGTATTTT. Its protein is CASHSPGGAGGLDTQYF.

The rearrangement links TRBV14 to TRBJ2-5, with 8 bases identical to TRBD1. J was trimmed by 4 bases and V by 4 bases; bases with no gene match: 5. Germline V gene lookup returns CDR1 SGHDN and CDR2 FVKESK. The CDR3 contains 14 residues. This chain's CDR3 is CASSPRTGPETQYF. DNA for the CDR3: TGTGCCAGCAGCCCGAGGACAGGGCCAGAGACCCAGTACTTC.

The rearrangement links TRBV11-3 to TRBJ2-1; TRBD1 matches 9 bases. Germline lookup yields CDR1 SGHNT and CDR2 YENEEA. The junction had 11 bases not matched to a gene; V was cut back by 5 bases and J by 6 bases. This CDR3 spans 16 amino acids. DNA for the CDR3: TGTGCCAGCAGCCCACACCGGGACAGGGAGGTCAATGAGCAGTTCTTC. Protein sequence: CASSPHRDREVNEQFF.

The rearrangement joins TRBV5-1 to TRBJ1-4; 7 positions agree with TRBD1. The J segment lost 4 bases and the V segment lost 4 bases, leaving 13 bases of the junction unmatched. Germline CDR1 is SGHRS and CDR2 is YFSETQ. The CDR3 has 17 residues. The CDR3 coding sequence is TGCGCCAGCAGCGGGGACACAGGGGATGGGATTAATGAAAAACTGTTTTTT. Protein product: CASSGDTGDGINEKLFF.

This sequence joins TRBV6-6 and TRBJ2-4; D is perhaps TRBD1 (6 bases). Germline values: CDR1 MNHNY, CDR2 SVGAGI (reference sequence). The V gene lost 4 bases and the J gene lost 0 bases, with 10 bases spanning the gap. The CDR3 has 15 residues. The CDR3 region is CASSLTGIAKNIQYF. The CDR3 DNA is TGTGCCAGCAGTTTAACAGGGATAGCCAAAAACATTCAGTACTTC.

Notes on this clonotype: A single base separates this from a much larger clone, so it may be a read error. The genes are TRBV2 and TRBJ2-5; D is uncertain. This CDR3 is 11 amino acids long. V lost 6 bases and J 1 base, leaving 3 bases between the germline ends. Germline V gives CDR1 SNHLY, CDR2 FYNNEI. CDR3 region: CASRFQETQYF. Written as DNA, the CDR3 is TGTGCCAGCAGATTCCAAGAGACCCAGTACTTC.

This clonotype was seen just once. This chain links TRBV7-2 with TRBJ2-3; D may be TRBD1 (6 bases). CDR1 is SGHTA and CDR2 is FQGNSA in the germline V gene. The V and J ends lost 0 bases and 8 bases respectively, with 15 bases between them. CDR3 length: 15 amino acids. The CDR3 spells CASSLAATGTGTQYF. The CDR3, as DNA: TGTGCCAGCAGCTTAGCTGCGACAGGCACCGGTACGCAGTATTTT. The entire variable domain, with the rest obtained from reference TRBV7-2 and TRBJ2-3, is as follows: GAGVSQSPSNKVTEKGKDVELRCDPISGHTALYWYRQSLGQGLEFLIYFQGNSAPDKSGLPSDRFSAERTGGSVSTLTIQRTQQEDSAVYLCASSLAATGTGTQYFGPGTRLTVL.

This clonotype was counted a single time. This chain joins TRBV20-1 and TRBJ1-1; the match to TRBD1 covers 7 bases. This CDR3 is built from 15 residues. CDR1 is DFQATT and CDR2 is SNEGSKA in the germline V gene (reference sequence). With V trimmed by 0 bases and J by 1 base, 5 bases remained unmatched. CDR3 in DNA: TGCAGTGCTAGAGAGGGCAACAGGGGGAACACTGAAGCTTTCTTT. This translates into CSAREGNRGNTEAFF.

As for this clonotype: Sequence at one end of the junction differs from germline and may be a read error. The chain carries TRBV19 and TRBJ2-1; tentative D call: TRBD2 (7 bases). The CDR3 loop spans 13 amino acids. Germline values: CDR1 LNHDA, CDR2 SQIVND (reference sequence). This chain's CDR3 is CASSIHPRGGLIF. Here the CDR3 DNA reads TGTGCCAGTAGTATCCATCCGAGGGGGGGACTGATCTTC.

This clonotype was observed a single time. The chain employs TRBV5-4 and TRBJ2-3, with 9 bases identical to TRBD2. Losses at the gene ends were 2 bases for V and 5 bases for J; bases not matched to a gene: 12. Germline CDR1 SGHNT, CDR2 YYREEE (reference sequence). There are 17 residues in the CDR3. CDR3: CASSFYQGGGAVDTQYF. DNA for the CDR3: TGTGCCAGCAGCTTTTACCAGGGCGGGGGGGCGGTAGATACGCAGTATTTT.

This chain joins TRBV5-1 and TRBJ2-3, with D unclear. The CDR3 spans 13 residues. Looked up from germline, CDR1 is SGHRS and CDR2 is YFSETQ. V gave up 3 bases and J gave up 3 bases, with 8 bases separating them. CDR3 amino acids: CASSSEETDTQYF. CDR3 sequence (DNA): TGCGCCAGCAGCTCAGAGGAAACAGATACGCAGTATTTT. Based on the CDR3 plus reference TRBV5-1 and TRBJ2-3, the full variable domain is KAGVTQTPRYLIKTRGQQVTLSCSPISGHRSVSWYQQTPGQGLQFLFEYFSETQRNKGNFPGRFSGRQFSNSRSEMNVSTLELGDSALYLCASSSEETDTQYFGPGTRLTVL.

The chain recombines TRBV3-1 with TRBJ2-3, with D maybe TRBD2 (5 bases). The V end was cut by 3 bases, the J end by 1 base, with 14 bases between. CDR1 and CDR2 from the germline V gene are LGHDT and YNNKEL (reference sequence). The CDR3 covers 16 residues. DNA of the CDR3: TGTGCCAGCAGCCAGAGGATTAATAGCGGCACAGATACGCAGTATTTT. Amino acid sequence: CASSQRINSGTDTQYF.

The chain couples TRBV7-9 to TRBJ1-2, with D maybe TRBD1 (6 bases). CDR3 length: 15 amino acids. The germline V and J ends were trimmed by 1 base and 5 bases, with 14 bases remaining between them. Germline V gives CDR1 SEHNR, CDR2 FQNEAQ (reference sequence). The CDR3 DNA sequence: TGTGCCAGCAGCTTAGGTGGCAGGGGTGGATATGGCTACACCTTC. As protein: CASSLGGRGGYGYTF.

V usage is TRBV18 and J usage is TRBJ2-1; 8 nucleotides align to TRBD2. The CDR3 sequence is 15 residues long. Germline lookup yields CDR1 KGHSH and CDR2 LQKENI. The junction had 8 bases not matched to a gene; V was cut back by 3 bases and J by 7 bases. The CDR3 region has the DNA TGTGCCAGCTCACCGCCGGGACTAGTCCGGAATGAGCAGTTCTTC. This gives the protein CASSPPGLVRNEQFF.